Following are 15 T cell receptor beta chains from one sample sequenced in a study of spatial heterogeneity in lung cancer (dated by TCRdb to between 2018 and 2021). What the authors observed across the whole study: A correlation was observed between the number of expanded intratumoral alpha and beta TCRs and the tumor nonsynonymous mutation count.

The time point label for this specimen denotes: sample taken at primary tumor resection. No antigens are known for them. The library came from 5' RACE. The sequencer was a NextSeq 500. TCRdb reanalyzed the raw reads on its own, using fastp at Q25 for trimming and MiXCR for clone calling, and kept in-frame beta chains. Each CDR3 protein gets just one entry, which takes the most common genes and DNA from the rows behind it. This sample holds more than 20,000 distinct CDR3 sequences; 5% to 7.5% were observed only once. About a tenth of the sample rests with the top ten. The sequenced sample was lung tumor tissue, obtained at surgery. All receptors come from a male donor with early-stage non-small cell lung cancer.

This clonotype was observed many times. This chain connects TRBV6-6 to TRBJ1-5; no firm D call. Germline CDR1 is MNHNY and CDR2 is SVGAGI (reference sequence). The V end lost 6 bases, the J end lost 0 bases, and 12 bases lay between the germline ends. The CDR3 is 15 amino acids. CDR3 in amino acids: CASRAERYSNQPQHF. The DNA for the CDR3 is TGTGCCAGCAGAGCTGAGAGGTATAGCAATCAGCCCCAGCATTTT.

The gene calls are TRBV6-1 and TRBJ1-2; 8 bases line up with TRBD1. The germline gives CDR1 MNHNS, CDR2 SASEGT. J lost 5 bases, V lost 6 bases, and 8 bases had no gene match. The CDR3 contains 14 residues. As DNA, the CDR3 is TGTGCCAGCAGACCGGACAGGGCTTTTTATGGCTACACCTTC. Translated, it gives CASRPDRAFYGYTF.

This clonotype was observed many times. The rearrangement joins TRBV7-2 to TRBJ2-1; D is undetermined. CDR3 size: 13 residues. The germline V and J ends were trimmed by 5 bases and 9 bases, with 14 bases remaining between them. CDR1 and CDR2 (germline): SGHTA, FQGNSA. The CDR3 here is CASSPRPLGEQFF. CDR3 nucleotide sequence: TGTGCCAGCAGCCCCCGACCGTTGGGTGAGCAGTTCTTC. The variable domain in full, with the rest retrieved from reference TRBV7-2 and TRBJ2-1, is GAGVSQSPSNKVTEKGKDVELRCDPISGHTALYWYRQSLGQGLEFLIYFQGNSAPDKSGLPSDRFSAERTGGSVSTLTIQRTQQEDSAVYLCASSPRPLGEQFFGPGTRLTVL.

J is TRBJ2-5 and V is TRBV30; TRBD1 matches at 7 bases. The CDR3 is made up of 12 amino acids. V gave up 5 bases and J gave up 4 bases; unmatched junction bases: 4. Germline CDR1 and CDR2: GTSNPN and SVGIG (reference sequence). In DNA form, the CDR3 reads TGTGCCTGGGACAGGGAAGGAGAGACCCAGTACTTC. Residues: CAWDREGETQYF.

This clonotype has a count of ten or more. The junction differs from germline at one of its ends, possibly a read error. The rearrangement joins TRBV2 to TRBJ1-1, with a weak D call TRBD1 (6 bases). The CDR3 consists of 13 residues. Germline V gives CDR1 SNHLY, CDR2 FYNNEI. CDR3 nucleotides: TGTGCCAGCAGTCAGGGGCGGAACGCTGAAGCTTTCTTT. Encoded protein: CASSQGRNAEAFF. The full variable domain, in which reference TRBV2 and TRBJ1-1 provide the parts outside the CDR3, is EPEVTQTPSHQVTQMGQEVILRCVPISNHLYFYWYRQILGQKVEFLVSFYNNEISEKSEIFDDQFSVERPDGSNFTLKIRSTKLEDSAMYFCASSQGRNAEAFFGQGTRLTVV.

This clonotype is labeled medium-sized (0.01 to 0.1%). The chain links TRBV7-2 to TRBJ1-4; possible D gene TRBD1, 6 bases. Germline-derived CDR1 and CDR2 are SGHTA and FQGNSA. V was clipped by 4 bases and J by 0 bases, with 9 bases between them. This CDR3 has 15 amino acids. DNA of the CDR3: TGTGCCAGCAGCTCAGGACAGTCAACTAATGAAAAACTGTTTTTT. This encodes CASSSGQSTNEKLFF.

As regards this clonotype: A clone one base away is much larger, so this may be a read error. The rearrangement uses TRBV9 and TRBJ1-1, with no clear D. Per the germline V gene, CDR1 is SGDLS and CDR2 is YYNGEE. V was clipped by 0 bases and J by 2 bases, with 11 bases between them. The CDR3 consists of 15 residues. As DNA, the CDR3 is TGTGCCAGCAGCGTAGAGTCCAGCAGAAACACTGAAGCTTTCTTT. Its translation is CASSVESSRNTEAFF.

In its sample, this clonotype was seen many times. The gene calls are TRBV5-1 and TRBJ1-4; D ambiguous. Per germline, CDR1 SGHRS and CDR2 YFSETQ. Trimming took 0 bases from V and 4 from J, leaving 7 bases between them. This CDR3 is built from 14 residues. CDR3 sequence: CASSLGLGNEKLFF. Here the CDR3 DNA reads TGCGCCAGCAGCTTGGGTCTGGGTAATGAAAAACTGTTTTTT.

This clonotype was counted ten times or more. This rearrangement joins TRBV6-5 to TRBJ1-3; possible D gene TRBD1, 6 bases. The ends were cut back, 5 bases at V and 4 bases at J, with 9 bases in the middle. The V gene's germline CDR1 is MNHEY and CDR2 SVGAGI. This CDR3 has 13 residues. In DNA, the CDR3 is TGTGCCAGCAGTCCACAGGGAGGAAACACCATATATTTT. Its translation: CASSPQGGNTIYF.

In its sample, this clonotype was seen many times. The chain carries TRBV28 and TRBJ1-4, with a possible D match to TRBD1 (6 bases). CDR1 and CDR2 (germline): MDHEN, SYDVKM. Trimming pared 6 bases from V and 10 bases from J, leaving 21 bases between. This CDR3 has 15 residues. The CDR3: CASRRQARALGKLFF. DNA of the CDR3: TGTGCCAGCAGAAGACAGGCCAGGGCACTGGGAAAACTGTTTTTT.

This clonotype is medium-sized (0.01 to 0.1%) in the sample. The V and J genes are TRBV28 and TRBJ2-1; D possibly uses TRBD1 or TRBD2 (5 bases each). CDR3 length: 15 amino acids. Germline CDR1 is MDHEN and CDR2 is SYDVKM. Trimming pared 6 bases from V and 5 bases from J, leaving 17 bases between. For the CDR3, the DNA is TGTGCCAGCAGCTCCCCCGGGGACCGCCACAATGAGCAGTTCTTC. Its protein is CASSSPGDRHNEQFF.

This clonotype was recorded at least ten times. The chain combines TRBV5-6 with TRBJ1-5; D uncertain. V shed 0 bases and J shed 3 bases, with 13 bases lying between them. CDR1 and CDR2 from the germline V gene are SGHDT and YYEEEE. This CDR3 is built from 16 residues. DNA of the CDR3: TGTGCCAGCAGCTTGGCATCCCGACTGGTCAATCAGCCCCAGCATTTT. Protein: CASSLASRLVNQPQHF.

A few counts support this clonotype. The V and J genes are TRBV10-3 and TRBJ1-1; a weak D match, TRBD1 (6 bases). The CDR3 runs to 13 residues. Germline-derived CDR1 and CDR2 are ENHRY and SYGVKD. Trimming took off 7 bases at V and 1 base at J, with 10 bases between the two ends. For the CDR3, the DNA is TGTGCCATCAAGGACAGCAGGAACACTGAAGCTTTCTTT. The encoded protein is CAIKDSRNTEAFF.

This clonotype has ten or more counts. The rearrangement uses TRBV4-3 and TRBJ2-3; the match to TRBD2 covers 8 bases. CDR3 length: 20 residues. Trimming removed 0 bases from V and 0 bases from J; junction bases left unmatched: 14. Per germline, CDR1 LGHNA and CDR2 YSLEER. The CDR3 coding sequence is TGCGCCAGCAGCCAAGAGATCGCGTTTGGGGCTAGCGGGAGCACAGATACGCAGTATTTT. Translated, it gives CASSQEIAFGASGSTDTQYF.

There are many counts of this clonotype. The CDR3 loop reads CASSLAGREETQYF. The DNA of the CDR3 is TGCGCCAGCAGCTTGGCCGGCAGGGAAGAGACCCAGTACTTC. The chain couples TRBV5-1 to TRBJ2-5; weak D call: TRBD1 (5 bases). The CDR3 is made up of 14 amino acids. Germline V gene sequence: CDR1 SGHRS, CDR2 YFSETQ. V was clipped by 0 bases and J by 3 bases, with 9 bases between them.